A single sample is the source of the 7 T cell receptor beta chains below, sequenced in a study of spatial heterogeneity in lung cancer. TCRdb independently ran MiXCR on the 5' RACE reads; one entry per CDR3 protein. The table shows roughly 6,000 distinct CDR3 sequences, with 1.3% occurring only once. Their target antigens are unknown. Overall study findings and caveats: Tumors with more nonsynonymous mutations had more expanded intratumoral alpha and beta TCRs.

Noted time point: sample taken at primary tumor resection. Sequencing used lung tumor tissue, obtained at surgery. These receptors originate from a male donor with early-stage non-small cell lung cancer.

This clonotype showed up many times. The CDR3 loop reads CASSDEPVGTQYF. Here the CDR3 DNA reads TGTGCCAGTAGTGACGAGCCAGTGGGGACCCAGTACTTC. The chain couples TRBV19 to TRBJ2-5; D ambiguous. Germline CDR1 and CDR2: LNHDA and SQIVND (reference sequence). Trimming left V 5 bases short and J 7 bases short, with 14 bases between. The CDR3 is made up of 13 amino acids.

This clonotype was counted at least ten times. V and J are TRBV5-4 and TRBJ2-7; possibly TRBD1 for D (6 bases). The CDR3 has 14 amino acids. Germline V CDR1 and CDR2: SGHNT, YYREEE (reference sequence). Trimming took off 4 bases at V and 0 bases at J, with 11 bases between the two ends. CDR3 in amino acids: CASSGPDSSYEQYF. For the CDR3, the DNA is TGTGCCAGCAGCGGACCGGACAGCTCCTACGAGCAGTACTTC.

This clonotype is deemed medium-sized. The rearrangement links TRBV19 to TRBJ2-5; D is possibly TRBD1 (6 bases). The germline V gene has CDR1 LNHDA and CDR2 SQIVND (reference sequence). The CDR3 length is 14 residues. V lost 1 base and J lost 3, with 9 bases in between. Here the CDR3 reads CASSIANREETQYF. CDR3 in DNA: TGTGCCAGTAGTATAGCGAACAGGGAAGAGACCCAGTACTTC.

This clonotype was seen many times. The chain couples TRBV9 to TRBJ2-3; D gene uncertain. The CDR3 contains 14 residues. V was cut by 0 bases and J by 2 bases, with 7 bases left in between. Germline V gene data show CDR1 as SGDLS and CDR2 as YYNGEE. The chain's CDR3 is CASSVESTTDTQYF. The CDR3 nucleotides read TGTGCCAGCAGCGTAGAAAGCACCACAGATACGCAGTATTTT.

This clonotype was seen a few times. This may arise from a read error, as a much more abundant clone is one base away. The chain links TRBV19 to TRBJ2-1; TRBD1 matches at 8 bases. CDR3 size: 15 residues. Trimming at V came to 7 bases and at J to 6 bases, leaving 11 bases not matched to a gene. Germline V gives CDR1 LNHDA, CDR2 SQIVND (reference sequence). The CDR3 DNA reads TGTGCCAGTAATTTTGGGACAGGAAGACTCAATGAGCAGTTCTTC. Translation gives CASNFGTGRLNEQFF.

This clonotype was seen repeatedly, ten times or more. This chain's CDR3 is CASRNKGGSSYNEQFF. CDR3 in DNA: TGTGCCAGCAGGAACAAGGGAGGTAGCTCCTACAATGAGCAGTTCTTC. The V call is TRBV7-2, the J call TRBJ2-1; D possibly corresponds to TRBD2 (6 bases). V dropped 6 bases and J dropped 0 bases, with 15 bases sitting between them. The CDR3 consists of 16 residues. CDR1 and CDR2 from the germline V gene are SGHTA and FQGNSA.

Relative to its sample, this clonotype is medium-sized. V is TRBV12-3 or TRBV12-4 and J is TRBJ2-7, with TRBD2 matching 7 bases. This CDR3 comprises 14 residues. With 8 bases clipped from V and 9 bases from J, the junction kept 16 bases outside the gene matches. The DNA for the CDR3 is TGTGCCAGCTCGCGGGGGTGGGCATACGAGGGGCAGTACTTC. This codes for CASSRGWAYEGQYF.